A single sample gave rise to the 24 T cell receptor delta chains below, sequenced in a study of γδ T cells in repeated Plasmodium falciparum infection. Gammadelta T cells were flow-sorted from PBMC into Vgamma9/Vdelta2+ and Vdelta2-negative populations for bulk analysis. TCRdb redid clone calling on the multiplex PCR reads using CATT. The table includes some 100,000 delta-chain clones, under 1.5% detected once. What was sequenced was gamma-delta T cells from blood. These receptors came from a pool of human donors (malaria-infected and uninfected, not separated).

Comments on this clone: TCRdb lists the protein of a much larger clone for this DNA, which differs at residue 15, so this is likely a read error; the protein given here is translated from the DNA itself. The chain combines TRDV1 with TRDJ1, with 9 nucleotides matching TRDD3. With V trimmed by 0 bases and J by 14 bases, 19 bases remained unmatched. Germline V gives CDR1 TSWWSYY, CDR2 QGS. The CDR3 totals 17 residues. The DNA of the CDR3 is TGTGCTCTTGGGGAACTCCCGTGGGGGATAGCAATCGCCAAAACAATCTTT. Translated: CALGELPWGIAIAKTIF.

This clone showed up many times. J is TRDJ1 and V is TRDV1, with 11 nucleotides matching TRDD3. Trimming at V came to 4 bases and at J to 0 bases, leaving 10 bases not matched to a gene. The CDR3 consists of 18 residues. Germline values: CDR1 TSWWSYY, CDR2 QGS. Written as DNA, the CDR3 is TGTGCTCTTGGGGGAAACTGGGGGATAGTGGAGTACACCGATAAACTCATCTTT. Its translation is CALGGNWGIVEYTDKLIF.

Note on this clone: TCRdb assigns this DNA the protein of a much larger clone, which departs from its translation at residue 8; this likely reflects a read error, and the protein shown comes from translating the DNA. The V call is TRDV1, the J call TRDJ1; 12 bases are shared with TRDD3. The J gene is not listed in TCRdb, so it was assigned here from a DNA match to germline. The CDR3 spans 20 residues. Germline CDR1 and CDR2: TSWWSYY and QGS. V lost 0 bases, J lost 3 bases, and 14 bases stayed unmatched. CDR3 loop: CALGELIPSLWGIRPDKLIF. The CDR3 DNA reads TGTGCTCTTGGGGAACTGATCCCCTCCCTCTGGGGGATACGACCCGATAAACTCATCTTT.

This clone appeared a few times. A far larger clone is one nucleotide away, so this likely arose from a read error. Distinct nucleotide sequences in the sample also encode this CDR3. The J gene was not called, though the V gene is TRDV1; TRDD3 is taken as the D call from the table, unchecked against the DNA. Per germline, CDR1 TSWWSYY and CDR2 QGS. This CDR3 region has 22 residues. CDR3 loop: CALGEPGLPRYRGIAYTDKLIF. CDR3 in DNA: TGTGCTCTTGGGGAACCTGGCCTTCCTAGGTACAGGGGGATTGCCTACACCGATAAACTCATCTTC.

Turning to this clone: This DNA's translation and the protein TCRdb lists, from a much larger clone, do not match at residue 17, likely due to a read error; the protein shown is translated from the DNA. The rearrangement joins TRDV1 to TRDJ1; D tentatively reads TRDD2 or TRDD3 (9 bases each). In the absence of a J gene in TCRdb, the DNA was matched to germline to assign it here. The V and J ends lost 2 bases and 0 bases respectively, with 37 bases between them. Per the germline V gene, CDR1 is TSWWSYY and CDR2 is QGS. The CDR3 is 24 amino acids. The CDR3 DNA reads TGTGCTCTTGGGGAATTTGGTCGCCTTCCTACTCCCTATACTGGGGGACTTGACACCGATAAACTCATCTTT. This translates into CALGEFGRLPTPYTGGLDTDKLIF.

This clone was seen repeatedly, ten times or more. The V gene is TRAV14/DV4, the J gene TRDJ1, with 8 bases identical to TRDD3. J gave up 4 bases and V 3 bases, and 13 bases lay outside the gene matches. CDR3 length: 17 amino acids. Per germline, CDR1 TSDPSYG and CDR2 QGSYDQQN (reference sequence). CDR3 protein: CAMRDFRPTGGFDKLIF. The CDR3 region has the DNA TGTGCAATGAGAGACTTCCGACCTACTGGGGGGTTCGATAAACTCATCTTT.

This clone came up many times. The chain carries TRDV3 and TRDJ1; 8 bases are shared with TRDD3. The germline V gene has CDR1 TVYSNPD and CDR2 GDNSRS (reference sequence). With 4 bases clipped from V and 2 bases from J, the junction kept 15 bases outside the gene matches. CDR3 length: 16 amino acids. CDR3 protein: CASSFRLGAKTDKLIF. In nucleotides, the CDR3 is TGTGCCTCCTCCTTCCGACTGGGGGCCAAGACCGATAAACTCATCTTT.

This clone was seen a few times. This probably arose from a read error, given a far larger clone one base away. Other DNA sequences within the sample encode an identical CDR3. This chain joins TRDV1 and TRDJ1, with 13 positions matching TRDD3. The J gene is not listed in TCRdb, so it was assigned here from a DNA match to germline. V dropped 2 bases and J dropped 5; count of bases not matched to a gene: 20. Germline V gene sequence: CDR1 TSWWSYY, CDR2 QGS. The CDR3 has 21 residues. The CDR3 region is CALGEIPGGYWGIRVGDKLIF. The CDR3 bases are TGTGCTCTTGGGGAAATCCCCGGGGGGTACTGGGGGATACGCGTGGGGGATAAACTCATCTTT.

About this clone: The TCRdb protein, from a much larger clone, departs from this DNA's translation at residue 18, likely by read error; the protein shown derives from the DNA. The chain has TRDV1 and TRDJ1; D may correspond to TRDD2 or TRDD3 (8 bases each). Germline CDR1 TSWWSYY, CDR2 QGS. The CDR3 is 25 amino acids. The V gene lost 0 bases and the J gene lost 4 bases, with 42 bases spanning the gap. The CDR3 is CALGELGGRGSFLPVLGGTLDKLIF. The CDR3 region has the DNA TGTGCTCTTGGGGAACTAGGGGGTCGGGGTAGCTTCCTACCCGTACTGGGGGGTACCCTCGATAAACTCATCTTT.

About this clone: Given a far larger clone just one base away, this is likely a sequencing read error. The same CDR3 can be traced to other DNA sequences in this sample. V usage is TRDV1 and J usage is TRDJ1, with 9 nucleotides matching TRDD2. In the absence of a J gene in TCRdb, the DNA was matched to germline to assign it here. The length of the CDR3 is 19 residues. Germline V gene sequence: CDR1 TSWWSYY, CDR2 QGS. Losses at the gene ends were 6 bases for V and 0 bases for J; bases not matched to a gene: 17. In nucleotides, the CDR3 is TGTGCTCTTGGTCCTTCCTACGACCTTGGGGACACATACACCGATAAACTCATCTTT. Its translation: CALGPSYDLGDTYTDKLIF.

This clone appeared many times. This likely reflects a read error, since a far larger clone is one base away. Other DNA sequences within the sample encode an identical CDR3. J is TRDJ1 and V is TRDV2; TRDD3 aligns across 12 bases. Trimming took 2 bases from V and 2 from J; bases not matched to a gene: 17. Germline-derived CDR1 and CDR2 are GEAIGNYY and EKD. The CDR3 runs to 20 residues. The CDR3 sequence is CACDKLGGGLGDTPTDKLIF. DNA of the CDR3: TGTGCCTGTGACAAACTGGGCGGCGGACTGGGGGATACCCCTACCGATAAACTCATCTTT.

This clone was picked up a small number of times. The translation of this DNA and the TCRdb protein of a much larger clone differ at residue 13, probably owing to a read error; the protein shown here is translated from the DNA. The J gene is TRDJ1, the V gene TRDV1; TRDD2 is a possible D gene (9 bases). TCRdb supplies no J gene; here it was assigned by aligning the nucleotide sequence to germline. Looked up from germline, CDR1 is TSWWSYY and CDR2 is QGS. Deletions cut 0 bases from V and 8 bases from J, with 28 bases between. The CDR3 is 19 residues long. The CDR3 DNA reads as TGTGCTCTTGGGGAACTCCCTTCCTACGAATGGGGGATGCGCTGGAAACTCATCTTT. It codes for CALGELPSYEWGMRWKLIF.

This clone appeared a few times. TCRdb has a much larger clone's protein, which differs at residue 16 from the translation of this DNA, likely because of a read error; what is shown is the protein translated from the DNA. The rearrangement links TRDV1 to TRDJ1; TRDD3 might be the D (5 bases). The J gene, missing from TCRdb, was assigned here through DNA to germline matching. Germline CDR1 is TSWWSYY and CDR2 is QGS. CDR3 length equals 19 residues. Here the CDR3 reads CALGELFYVMGLFTDRLIF. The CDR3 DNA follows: TGTGCTCTTGGGGAACTCTTCTACGTAATGGGGTTGTTCACCGATAGACTCATCTTT.

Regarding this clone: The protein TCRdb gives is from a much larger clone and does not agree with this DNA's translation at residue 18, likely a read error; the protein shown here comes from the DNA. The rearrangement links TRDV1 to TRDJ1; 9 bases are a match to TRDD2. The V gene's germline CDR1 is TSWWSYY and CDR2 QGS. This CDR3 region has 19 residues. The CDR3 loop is CALGDPVPSYGGYTDKLTF. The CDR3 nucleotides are TGTGCTCTTGGGGACCCCGTGCCTTCCTACGGTGGGTACACCGATAAACTCACCTTT.

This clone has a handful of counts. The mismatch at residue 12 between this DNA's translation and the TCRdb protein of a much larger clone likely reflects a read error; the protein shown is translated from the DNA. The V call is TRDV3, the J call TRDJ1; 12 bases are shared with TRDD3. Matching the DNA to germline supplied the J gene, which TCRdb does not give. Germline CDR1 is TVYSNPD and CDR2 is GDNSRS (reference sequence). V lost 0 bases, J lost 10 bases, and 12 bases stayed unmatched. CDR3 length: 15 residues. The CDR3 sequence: CAFSNLLLGDTRLIF. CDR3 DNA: TGTGCCTTTAGCAACCTGCTACTGGGGGATACCAGACTCATCTTT. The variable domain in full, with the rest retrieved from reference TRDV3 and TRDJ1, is CDKVTQSSPDQTVASGSEVVLLCTYDTVYSNPDLFWYRIRPDYSFQFVFYGDNSRSEGADFTQGRFSVKHILTQKAFHLVISPVRTEDSATYYCAFSNLLLGDTRLIFGKGTRVTVEP.

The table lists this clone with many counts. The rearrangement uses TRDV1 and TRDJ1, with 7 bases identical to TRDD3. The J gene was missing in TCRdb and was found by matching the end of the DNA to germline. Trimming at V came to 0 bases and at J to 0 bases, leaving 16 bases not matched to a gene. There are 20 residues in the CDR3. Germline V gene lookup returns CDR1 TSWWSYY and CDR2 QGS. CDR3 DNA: TGTGCTCTTGGGGAACTCGGGCGGACTACTGGGGATTCCGACACCGATAAACTCATCTTT. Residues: CALGELGRTTGDSDTDKLIF.

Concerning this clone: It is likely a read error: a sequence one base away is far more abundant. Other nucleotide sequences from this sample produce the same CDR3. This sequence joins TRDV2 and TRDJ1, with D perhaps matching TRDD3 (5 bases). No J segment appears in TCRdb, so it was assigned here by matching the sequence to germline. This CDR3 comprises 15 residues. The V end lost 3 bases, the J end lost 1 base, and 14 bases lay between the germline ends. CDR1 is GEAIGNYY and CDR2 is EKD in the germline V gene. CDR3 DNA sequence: TGTGCCTGTGACGGGATCTCGATTCGCACCGATAAACTCATCTTT. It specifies CACDGISIRTDKLIF.

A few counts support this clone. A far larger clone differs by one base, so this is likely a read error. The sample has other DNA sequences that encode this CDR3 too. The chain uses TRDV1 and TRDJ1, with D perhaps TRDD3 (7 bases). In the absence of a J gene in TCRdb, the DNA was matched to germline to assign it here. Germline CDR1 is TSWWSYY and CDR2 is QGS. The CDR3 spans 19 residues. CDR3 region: CALGGAYFLRAEYTDKLIF. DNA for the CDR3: TGTGCCCTTGGGGGAGCCTACTTCCTGAGGGCAGAATACACCGATAAACTCATCTTT.

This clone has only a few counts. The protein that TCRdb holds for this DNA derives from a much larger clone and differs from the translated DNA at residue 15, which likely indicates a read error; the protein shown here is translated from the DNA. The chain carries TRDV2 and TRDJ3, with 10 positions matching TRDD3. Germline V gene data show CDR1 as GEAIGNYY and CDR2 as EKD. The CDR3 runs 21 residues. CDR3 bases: TGTGCCTGTGACACCGGCGGGCTACTGGGGGATCGCGCCTGGTACACCCGACAGATGTTTTTC. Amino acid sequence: CACDTGGLLGDRAWYTRQMFF.

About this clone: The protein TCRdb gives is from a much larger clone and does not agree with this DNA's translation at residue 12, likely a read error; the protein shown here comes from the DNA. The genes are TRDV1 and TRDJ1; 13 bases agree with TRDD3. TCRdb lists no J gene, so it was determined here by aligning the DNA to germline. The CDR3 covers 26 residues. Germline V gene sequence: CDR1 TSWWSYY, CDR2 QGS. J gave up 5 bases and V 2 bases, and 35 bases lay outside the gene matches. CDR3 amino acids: CALGEICRSEREYWGIRVSYLDKLIF. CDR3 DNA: TGTGCTCTTGGGGAAATTTGTCGTTCCGAACGAGAGTACTGGGGGATACGCGTATCCTATTTAGATAAACTCATCTTT.

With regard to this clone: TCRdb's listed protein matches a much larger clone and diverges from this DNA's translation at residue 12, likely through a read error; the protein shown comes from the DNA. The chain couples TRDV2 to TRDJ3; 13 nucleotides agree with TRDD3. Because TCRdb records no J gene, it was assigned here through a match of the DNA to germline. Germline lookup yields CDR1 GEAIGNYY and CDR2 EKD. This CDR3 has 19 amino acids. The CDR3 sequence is CACDVLGDTSSLDTRQMFF. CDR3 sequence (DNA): TGTGCCTGTGACGTACTGGGGGATACGAGCTCCTTGGACACCCGACAGATGTTTTTC.

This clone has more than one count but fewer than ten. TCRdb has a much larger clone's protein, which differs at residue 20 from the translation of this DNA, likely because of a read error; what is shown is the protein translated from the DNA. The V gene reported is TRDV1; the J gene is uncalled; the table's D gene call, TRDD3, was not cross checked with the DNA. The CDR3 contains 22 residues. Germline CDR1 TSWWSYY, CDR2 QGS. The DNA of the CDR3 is TGTGCTCTTGGGGCCTCTCCAATTCCCTACTGGGGGATACAGTCCTCAAATCATAAACCCATCTTT. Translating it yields CALGASPIPYWGIQSSNHKPIF.

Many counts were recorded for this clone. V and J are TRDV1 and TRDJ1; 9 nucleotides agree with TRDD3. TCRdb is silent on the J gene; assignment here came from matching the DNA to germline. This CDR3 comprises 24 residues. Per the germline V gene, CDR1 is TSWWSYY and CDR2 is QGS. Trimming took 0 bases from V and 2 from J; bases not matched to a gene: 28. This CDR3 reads CALGELASSPGLLGELRFTDKLIF. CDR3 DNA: TGTGCTCTTGGGGAACTTGCCTCCTCCCCGGGTTTACTGGGGGAGTTAAGGTTTACCGATAAACTCATCTTT.

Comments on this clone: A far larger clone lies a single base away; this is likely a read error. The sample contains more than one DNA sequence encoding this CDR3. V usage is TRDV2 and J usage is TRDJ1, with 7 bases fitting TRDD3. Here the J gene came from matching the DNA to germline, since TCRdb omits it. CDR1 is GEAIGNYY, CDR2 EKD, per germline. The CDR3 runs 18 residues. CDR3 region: CACGRVVVGGDHTDKLIF. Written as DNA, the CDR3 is TGTGCCTGTGGACGAGTTGTGGTTGGGGGAGACCACACCGACAAACTCATCTTT.